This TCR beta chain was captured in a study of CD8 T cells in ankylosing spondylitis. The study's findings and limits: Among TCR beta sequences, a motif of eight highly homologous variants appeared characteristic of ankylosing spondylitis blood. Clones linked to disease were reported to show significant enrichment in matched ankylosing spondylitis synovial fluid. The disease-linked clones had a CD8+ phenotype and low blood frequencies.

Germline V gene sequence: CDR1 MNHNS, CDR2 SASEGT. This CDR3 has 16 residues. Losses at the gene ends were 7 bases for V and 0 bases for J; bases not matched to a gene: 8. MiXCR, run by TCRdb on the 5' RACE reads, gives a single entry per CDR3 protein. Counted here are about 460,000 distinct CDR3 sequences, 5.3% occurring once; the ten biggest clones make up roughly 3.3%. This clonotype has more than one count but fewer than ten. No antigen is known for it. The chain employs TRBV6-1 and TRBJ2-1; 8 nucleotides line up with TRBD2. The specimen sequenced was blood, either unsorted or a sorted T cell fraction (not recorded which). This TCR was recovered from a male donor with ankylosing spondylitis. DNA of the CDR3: TGTGCCAGCAACCACGTGACTAGCGACTCCTACAATGAGCAGTTCTTC. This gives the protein CASNHVTSDSYNEQFF.